This T cell receptor beta chain was sequenced for a study of blood T cell repertoires in COVID-19 (dated by TCRdb to about 2020). Study-level background: Collaborator samples came from the United States, Italy and Spain and covered acute and convalescent phases of COVID-19. The dataset comprised deeply sampled blood TCRbeta repertoires from subjects exposed to, actively infected with, or recovered from COVID-19. The sample metadata nearly always contained a de-identified subject ID, COVID-19 status, age in years and sex. The samples were drawn from two sources: the first 160 participants of the ongoing ImmuneRACE study, and about 1,300 subjects contributed by 6 global collaborators. The prospective study material was composed of cDNA or gDNA derived from T cells, B-cell-depleted T cells, or PBMCs. The repertoires were made available in a free public database intended to serve as a resource for research on the immune response to SARS-CoV-2. Where available, HLA class I and class II types were taken from metadata supplied by the sample provider and were not determined by assay-based typing.

TCRbeta CDR3 regions were amplified from genomic DNA by means of the immunoSEQ Assay, a bias-controlled multiplex PCR. In the authors' own workflow: The number of nucleated cells in each sample was estimated by amplification of reference gene primers within the assay. To quantify the absolute abundance of each unique TCRbeta CDR3 rearrangement, sequence reads were collapsed and filtered. For each sample, productive Simpson clonality was calculated as the square root of Simpson's diversity index over productive rearrangements. Not all clones reach the TCRdb copy of this immuneACCESS table, which keeps in-frame sequences only. Checked studies attribute under half of the gap to unresolved V genes and leave the rest unexplained. The DNA gave D and trimming, while V, J and clone size come from that table. Counted in this sample were under 130,000 clones; about 75% of them appeared once. Of the sample, roughly a fifth falls within the top ten clones.

Concerning this clone itself: This receptor's antigen is unknown. Qualities for individual bases were not recorded, and no much larger clone is one base off.

Results and caveats for the whole study, not just this receptor: The amount of clinical and demographic metadata varied by source and participant and was provided uncurated.

Whole blood was collected in K2EDTA tubes by collaborating institutions according to the institutions' own protocols. For TCRbeta analysis, collaborators shipped samples as frozen whole blood, isolated PBMCs, or DNA extracted from either of those sample types. The trim is 5 bases for V and 4 bases for J, with a gap of 18 bases between the germline ends. For CDR1 and CDR2, the germline V gene lists MDHEN and SYDVKM. Reading from cysteine to phenylalanine, the CDR3 counts 16 amino acids. Only the CDR3 region is kept as DNA, spanning 48 bases read in frame from base 1. The sequenced sample consisted of peripheral blood. The receptor was isolated from a woman between 65 and 79 years old with acute or convalescent COVID-19. Recombination joined TRBV28 with TRBJ1-3; the D segment could be TRBD1, given 5 matching bases. Read as DNA, the sequence is TGTGCCAGCAGTCTACAAGGGGACTTCTCCGGAAACACCATATATTTT. The encoded protein is CASSLQGDFSGNTIYF.